The clone carrying this T cell receptor beta chain was found once. TRAV- and TRBV-specific primers, spanning alpha and beta chains, primed first-strand cDNA. The authors amplified TCRs for 20 to 25 PCR cycles with a constant-region primer and a V-primer adapter. In vitro transcription amplified isolated mRNA. TCRdb independently ran MiXCR on the reads; one entry per CDR3 protein. Of about 30,000 distinct CDR3 sequences detected, around 54% appear once; the ten largest clones hold approximately 6%. Trimming left V 6 bases short and J 5 bases short, with 17 bases between. The CDR3 sequence is 14 residues long. CDR1 and CDR2 from the germline V gene are DFQATT and SNEGSKA (reference sequence). Specified time point: after trial treatment. Treatment described: LDRT plus nivolumab, ipilimumab, low-dose cyclophosphamide and aspirin (RACIN trial). This entry is derived from a study of low-dose radiotherapy and immunotherapy resistance in tumors. Overall study context: For Cohort 1, fractions of 0.5 Gy were given every 2 weeks, reaching 6.5 Gy overall. The treatment that patients received was intravenous nivolumab 240 mg every two weeks plus ipilimumab 1 mg/kg every six weeks.

V is TRBV20-1 and J is TRBJ1-5, with D hard to call. Sequencing was performed on PBMCs, taken after low-dose radiotherapy plus immunotherapy. This clonotype was obtained from a male donor with gallbladder cancer. The CDR3 loop reads CSATPANSHQPQHF. The DNA of the CDR3 is TGCAGTGCAACCCCGGCGAACAGCCATCAGCCCCAGCATTTT.